This TCR beta chain appears in the sequencing data of a study of T cells expressing NK-cell markers (TCRdb year 2020). At the level of the whole study: TCR beta-chain repertoires were profiled in sorted CD3+CD56+NKG2C+, CD3+CD56+NKG2C- and CD3+CD56-NKG2C+ T-cell subsets from eight donors. Among the eight sequenced donors, only one was HCMV-seronegative, while the other seven were HCMV-seropositive. The eight sequenced donors were randomly selected healthy volunteers, three men and five women. Sequencing of the libraries produced 2 x 150 bp reads on Illumina HiSeq 2000/2500, MiSeq or NextSeq. Broader findings and caveats from the paper: For 5 or 6 donors, the dominant CD3+CD56+NKG2C+ clonotypes were among the top 10 CD8+ clonotypes and accounted for roughly 1.0-7.5% of CD8+ T cells. Those dominant clonotypes were again the most abundant among CD3+CD56-NKG2C+ cells in a handful of donors, at about 25-65%. It remained unclear whether the expanded NKG2C-expressing T cell clones were specific for HCMV antigens.

In regard to this clonotype: It lacks a known antigen.

A commercial ELISA kit detecting HCMV-specific IgG in serum was used to determine HCMV serostatus. Peripheral blood mononuclear cells were isolated from blood by Ficoll density gradient centrifugation. Sequencing was performed on an Illumina HiSeq 2000. TCR beta cDNA libraries were prepared using 5'RACE template switching, which introduced a universal primer site and unique molecular identifiers. cDNA synthesis was primed from the TCR beta constant segment and was followed by two successive PCR amplification steps. The paper's data handling went like this. MIGEC handled demultiplexing of the reads and grouping by UMI, while MiTCR was used to assemble and quantify clonotypes. To exclude erroneous sequences, any TCR cDNA sequence not supported by at least two reads was discarded. Downstream repertoire analysis used the tcR package, and clonotypes were matched across fractions by CDR3 nucleotide sequence plus V segment. VDJmatch was used to annotate antigen specificity against VDJdb, with one amino acid substitution in CDR3 allowed. Reprocessed by TCRdb, the reads give a single entry per CDR3 protein sequence, without DNA. TCRdb's processing, not the authors', yielded these V and J calls. The sample's table covers some 460,000 distinct CDR3 sequences. The leading ten clones occupy approximately 1.5% of the sample.

The sequenced sample was blood T cells: a sorted CD56 or NKG2C T cell subset, CD4+ or CD8+ T cells, or bulk PBMC T cells (not recorded which). This clonotype was obtained from a woman in her fifties or sixties in good health. Donor details come from another sample of the same person, matched by shared clones.

The CDR3 in this case is CASSRPGQPSETQYF. Recombination connected TRBV5-1 to TRBJ2-5; TCRdb's D gene call, TRBD1, goes unchecked for lack of DNA. Via the germline V gene, CDR1 is SGHRS and CDR2 YFSETQ. The CDR3 spans 15 residues, from the cysteine through the phenylalanine. No DNA is listed.